A single T cell receptor beta chain is shown here with its context. This sample is part of a study of CD8 T cells in Susac syndrome. At the level of the study: Of the sequenced Susac syndrome patients, over 5 had active disease and roughly eight were in remission.

Negative isolation yielded CD8+ and CD4+ T cells; FACS enriched TEMRA cells. Reverse transcription of roughly 0.45 to 1 ug RNA used random hexamers. TCRdb redid the calling of the immunoSEQ multiplex PCR reads with MiXCR, one entry per CDR3 protein. The profile covers 150,000 to 200,000 distinct CDR3 sequences, with roughly 95% appearing a single time and 0.095% to 0.15% taken by the ten largest. Germline V CDR1 and CDR2: LNHDA, SQIVND (reference sequence). Trimming took 5 bases from V and 5 from J; bases not matched to a gene: 7. This CDR3 comprises 14 residues. The V call is TRBV19, the J call TRBJ2-5; TRBD2 agrees at 8 bases. Sample: CD4+ T cells from PBMCs. The receptor was derived from a human donor with Susac syndrome. The chain's CDR3 is CASSRAGESETQYF. In DNA, the CDR3 is TGTGCCAGTAGTCGAGCGGGGGAGTCGGAGACCCAGTACTTC.